Below are 15 T cell receptor beta chains sequenced from a single sample in a study of cytomegalovirus exposure and HLA in healthy donors (dated by TCRdb to about 2017). Library method: the immunoSEQ multiplex PCR assay. What TCRdb holds here is the immuneACCESS table cut down to in-frame rearrangements. Part of the clones is not present; checked against another copy, under half of the missing clones reflect an unresolved V gene, and the others are unexplained. This sample has roughly 250,000 clones in its table, and around nine tenths of those were observed once. 2% to 3% of the sample comes from the top ten. Sequenced sample: PBMCs. The receptor set was obtained from a man aged 18 to 35 in good health and CMV-seronegative.

The chain is built from TRBV7-9 and TRBJ2-5, with a tentative D call TRBD2 (6 bases). The V end lost 6 bases, the J end lost 2 bases, and 22 bases lay between the germline ends. There are 17 residues in the CDR3. The germline gives CDR1 SEHNR, CDR2 FQNEAQ (reference sequence). CDR3 sequence (DNA): TGTGCCAGCAGGCGCCGGTCGGGAGACTCCCTTCAAGAGACCCAGTACTTC. This codes for CASRRRSGDSLQETQYF.

The chain employs TRBV4-2 and TRBJ2-7; D gene ambiguous. This CDR3 has 15 amino acids. With 0 bases removed from V and 1 base from J, the gap between germline ends came to 10 bases. The germline CDR1 and CDR2 sequences are LGHNA and YNFKEQ. CDR3 in amino acids: CASSQDVSSSYEQYF. Written as DNA, the CDR3 is TGTGCCAGCAGCCAAGACGTGTCGAGTTCCTACGAGCAGTACTTC.

The gene calls are TRBV19 and TRBJ2-5; the match to TRBD1 covers 9 bases. The trim removed 5 bases at V and 7 bases at J, leaving 8 bases unmatched. The CDR3 runs to 14 residues. CDR1 and CDR2 (germline): LNHDA, SQIVND (reference sequence). The CDR3 here is CASSSWTGDATQYF. CDR3 DNA: TGTGCCAGTAGTTCATGGACAGGGGACGCGACCCAGTACTTC.

The chain joins TRBV30 to TRBJ2-7; 8 bases agree with TRBD1. The V and J ends lost 2 bases and 4 bases, in that order; junction bases with no gene match: 7. The CDR3 is 14 residues long. Germline assignment: CDR1 GTSNPN and CDR2 SVGIG (reference sequence). Here the CDR3 DNA reads TGTGCCTGGAGTTCGCAGGGGGCTAGGTACGAGCAGTACTTC. It is translated as CAWSSQGARYEQYF.

The rearrangement joins TRBV5-1 to TRBJ2-7; tentatively, D is TRBD1 (5 bases). Looked up from germline, CDR1 is SGHRS and CDR2 is YFSETQ. The V and J ends lost 5 bases and 2 bases respectively, with 11 bases between them. The CDR3 loop spans 13 amino acids. CDR3 sequence: CASSITGPYEQYF. The CDR3 DNA reads TGCGCCAGCAGTATTACAGGCCCCTACGAGCAGTACTTC.

The chain links TRBV18 to TRBJ2-3, with 12 bases fitting TRBD2. Germline V gene sequence: CDR1 KGHSH, CDR2 LQKENI. The CDR3 runs 15 residues. Losses at the gene ends were 8 bases for V and 2 bases for J; bases not matched to a gene: 5. The CDR3 DNA is TGTGCCAGCGCGAGACTAGCGGGGGACACAGATACGCAGTATTTT. It specifies CASARLAGDTDTQYF.

This chain links TRBV10-2 with TRBJ2-3; 9 bases are shared with TRBD2. This CDR3 is 15 amino acids long. From germline, CDR1 is WSHSY and CDR2 SAAADI. Losses at the gene ends were 3 bases for V and 2 bases for J; bases not matched to a gene: 3. The CDR3 DNA is TGCGCCAGCAGTGATCCTAGCGGGAACACAGATACGCAGTATTTT. Its translation: CASSDPSGNTDTQYF.

The chain joins TRBV7-9 to TRBJ1-2, with 8 bases that match TRBD1. This CDR3 has 15 residues. Germline-derived CDR1 and CDR2 are SEHNR and FQNEAQ (reference sequence). V shed 5 bases and J 6 bases; nucleotides not matched to a gene: 11. The CDR3 nucleotides are TGTGCCAGCAGCCAGGACAGGGTAGGAGTGGATGGCTACACCTTC. Its protein is CASSQDRVGVDGYTF.

The genes are TRBV18 and TRBJ2-7, with TRBD1 as a possible D gene (6 bases). This CDR3 comprises 15 residues. V shed 6 bases and J shed 0 bases, with 15 bases lying between them. CDR1 KGHSH and CDR2 LQKENI come from the germline V gene. For the CDR3, the DNA is TGTGCCAGCTCGCCCTACAGGGAGAGCTCCTACGAGCAGTACTTC. Amino acids: CASSPYRESSYEQYF.

V and J are TRBV4-1 and TRBJ1-3; D is ambiguous. Trimming took 0 bases from V and 0 from J, leaving 6 bases between them. The germline gives CDR1 MGHRA, CDR2 YSYEKL. This CDR3 spans 15 amino acids. CDR3 bases: TGCGCCAGCAGCCAAGATCACAGCTCTGGAAACACCATATATTTT. Encoded protein: CASSQDHSSGNTIYF.

This clone was seen once. The V gene is TRBV2, the J gene TRBJ2-1; a weak D match, TRBD2 (5 bases). V was clipped by 5 bases and J by 2 bases, with 19 bases between them. CDR3 length: 17 residues. Germline CDR1 is SNHLY and CDR2 is FYNNEI. The DNA of the CDR3 is TGTGCCAGCAGTCCGCGAACAGCGGACCTTACCTACAATGAGCAGTTCTTC. This translates into CASSPRTADLTYNEQFF.

This chain uses TRBV7-9 with TRBJ2-7; 9 bases map to TRBD2. V was clipped by 1 base and J by 3 bases; unmatched bases: 4. Germline lookup yields CDR1 SEHNR and CDR2 FQNEAQ (reference sequence). The CDR3 runs to 15 residues. CDR3 region: CASSLGTSVRYEQYF. The CDR3 DNA reads TGTGCCAGCAGCTTAGGGACTAGCGTGCGCTACGAGCAGTACTTC.

V and J are TRBV27 and TRBJ1-2; 7 positions match TRBD1. Unmatched junction bases numbered 8, after V lost 5 bases and J lost 5 bases. This CDR3 is 14 amino acids long. CDR1 is MNHEY and CDR2 is SMNVEV in the germline V gene (reference sequence). The CDR3 nucleotides are TGTGCCAGCAGTCCTACAGGGGCCGTTTATGGCTACACCTTC. Encoded protein: CASSPTGAVYGYTF.

The rearrangement joins TRBV10-3 to TRBJ1-4; D gene ambiguous. This CDR3 region has 15 residues. Trimming removed 0 bases from V and 9 bases from J, with 14 bases in between. Germline V gives CDR1 ENHRY, CDR2 SYGVKD. CDR3 coding DNA: TGTGCCATCAGTGAGTCAGGCGGTGATCAGAAAAAACTGTTTTTT. Translated, it gives CAISESGGDQKKLFF.

The rearrangement uses TRBV2 and TRBJ2-1, with D possibly TRBD1 on 5 matching bases. The CDR3 covers 16 residues. Trimming shortened V by 3 bases and J by 6 bases, and 18 bases separated the two germline ends. Germline V CDR1 and CDR2: SNHLY, FYNNEI. The CDR3 reads CASSEGSGQPSNEQFF. Written as DNA, the CDR3 is TGTGCCAGCAGTGAGGGGTCAGGACAACCTTCCAATGAGCAGTTCTTC.